The rows below give T cell receptor beta chains drawn from one sample of a study of technical replicates of blood from several donors. The table came from immunoSEQ multiplex PCR; TCRdb's copy has only in-frame clones and leaves some out. The sample includes around 70,000 clones, 85% to 95% of them seen just once. Sample: T cells isolated from PBMCs. These receptors were obtained from a human donor in good health. Each CDR3 is given with its conserved first and last residue. Each record gives: J gene, clone size, CDR3 length, D gene, V gene, CDR3 DNA, CDR3 protein. A D gene is named only where the DNA matches it firmly. The listing skips clone size in some rows; elsewhere it reads once, few, many or a size class.

TRBJ2-7 - 15 TRBD1 TRBV7-9 TGTGCCAGCAGCTGGGGACAGGGGAACTCCTACGAGCAGTACTTC CASSWGQGNSYEQYF
TRBJ1-1 - 13 - TRBV29-1 TGCAGCGTTGTATGGGTTGGGGGGTATGAAGCTTTCTTT CSVVWVGGYEAFF
TRBJ1-4 - 16 TRBD1 TRBV11-2 TGTGCCAGCAGCCCTGGACAGGGGTTACTTAATGAAAAACTGTTTTTT CASSPGQGLLNEKLFF
TRBJ2-7 - 16 TRBD2 TRBV27 TGTGCCAGCACTCCCAGTTTTAGCGGGAGTCAGTACGAGCAGTACTTC CASTPSFSGSQYEQYF
TRBJ2-3 - 16 TRBD2 TRBV18 TGTGCCAGCTCACCCACTAGCGGAGGAGGCACAGATACGCAGTATTTT CASSPTSGGGTDTQYF
TRBJ1-2 - 16 - TRBV18 TGTGCCAGCTCACAGGAGCGGGGGGCCACTGTCTATGGCTACACCTTC CASSQERGATVYGYTF
TRBJ1-3 - 17 TRBD1 TRBV5-7 TGTGCCAGCAGCCTTGGCGGGACAGGGTGGATCGGAAACACCATATATTTT CASSLGGTGWIGNTIYF
TRBJ1-2 - 17 - TRBV2 TGTGCCAGCATAGTCCCCCGCGGTACACTCGCCTTCGGGGGCTACACCTTC CASIVPRGTLAFGGYTF
TRBJ2-1 - 18 - TRBV7-9 TGTGCCAGCAGCCCCATAACTCCCAGGGGTGGATCCTACAATGAGCAGTTCTTC CASSPITPRGGSYNEQFF
TRBJ1-1 - 14 TRBD1 TRBV19 TGTGCCAGTAGTGAACAGGGGTCAAACACTGAAGCTTTCTTT CASSEQGSNTEAFF
TRBJ2-7 - 14 TRBD2 TRBV19 TGTGCCAGTAGTTCGGGACTAGCGGGCTACGAGCAGTACTTC CASSSGLAGYEQYF
TRBJ2-5 - 13 TRBD1 TRBV7-9 TGTGCCAGCAGCACGACAGGGTCAGAGACCCAGTACTTC CASSTTGSETQYF
TRBJ2-2 - 16 TRBD2 TRBV9 TGTGCCAGCAGCGTTGGGAGGGGCCGAAACACCGGGGAGCTGTTTTTT CASSVGRGRNTGELFF
TRBJ2-7 - 12 - TRBV14 TGTGCCAGCAGCCATTCTTCCTACGAGCAGTACTTC CASSHSSYEQYF
TRBJ1-2 - 11 - TRBV7-9 TGTGCCAGCAGCTTAAGTACAGGCTACACCTTC CASSLSTGYTF
TRBJ2-7 - 14 - TRBV15 TGTGCCACCAGCAGAGACGTCTACTCCTACGAGCAGTACTTC CATSRDVYSYEQYF
TRBJ2-7 - 14 TRBD2 TRBV2 TGTGCCAGCGGCGGGGGGTTTGGGTCCTACGAGCAGTACTTC CASGGGFGSYEQYF
TRBJ2-2 - 15 - TRBV7-9 TGTGCCAGCAGCCCAGGGACACTGAACACCGGGGAGCTGTTTTTT CASSPGTLNTGELFF
TRBJ2-5 - 17 TRBD2 TRBV18 TGTGCCAGCTCACTCCTCGTTAGCGGGGTTGGCCAAGAGACCCAGTACTTC CASSLLVSGVGQETQYF
TRBJ2-2 - 15 TRBD1 TRBV7-7 TGTGCTAGCAGCTTGAGACAGGGCAACACCGGGGAGCTGTTTTTT CASSLRQGNTGELFF
TRBJ1-2 - 14 TRBD1 TRBV27 TGTGCCAGCAGGAAAGGGGGCGAGTTGCGTCCCTACACCTTC CASRKGGELRPYTF
TRBJ1-5 - 14 - TRBV6-5 TGTGCCAGCAGGACGGGAGGGAACAATCAGCCCCAGCATTTT CASRTGGNNQPQHF
TRBJ2-7 - 15 TRBD1 TRBV28 TGTGCCAGCAGCACGACAGGGGTAAGGTCGGACGAGCAGTACTTC CASSTTGVRSDEQYF
TRBJ1-4 - 13 - TRBV5-1 TGCGCCAGCAGCTTGGTAGGGGAAGAAAAACTGTTTTTT CASSLVGEEKLFF
TRBJ2-1 - 15 - TRBV9 TGTGCCAGCAGCGCCCGACAGGGAGGAAGGAATGAGCAGTTCTTC CASSARQGGRNEQFF
TRBJ2-1 - 14 TRBD1 TRBV7-8 TGTGCCAGCAGCATAGGGGGCCACTACAATGAGCAGTTCTTC CASSIGGHYNEQFF
TRBJ2-1 - 16 TRBD2 TRBV27 TGTGCCAGCAGATTCCATACCGGGACTAGCAACAATGAGCAGTTCTTC CASRFHTGTSNNEQFF
TRBJ1-2 - 14 - TRBV5-1 TGCGCCAGCAGCCCCCCGGGTGTATCCTATGGCTACACCTTC CASSPPGVSYGYTF
TRBJ2-7 - 12 - TRBV10-2 TGCGCCACCACCGACAGGTCCTACGAGCAGTACTTC CATTDRSYEQYF
TRBJ2-3 - 15 - TRBV9 TGTGCCAGCAGCGTAGGCTTCAGGAACACAGATACGCAGTATTTT CASSVGFRNTDTQYF
TRBJ1-2 - 17 - TRBV18 TGTGCCAGCTCACCCAGCAATCTTATAACAGGGTACTATGGCTACACCTTC CASSPSNLITGYYGYTF
TRBJ1-5 - 14 - TRBV27 TGTGCCAGCAGCCCCCTAGAGATGAATCAGCCCCAGCATTTT CASSPLEMNQPQHF
TRBJ2-7 - 19 - TRBV7-2 TGTGCCAGCAGCCCCACCCCGGGTGGCGGGGTCAAAAGCTCCTACGAGCAGTACTTC CASSPTPGGGVKSSYEQYF
TRBJ1-2 - 13 - TRBV27 TGTGCCAGCACTCCGGGTGGGTACTATGGCTACACCTTC CASTPGGYYGYTF
TRBJ1-2 - 17 TRBD1 TRBV30 TGTGCCTGGAGTGTGTCCTGGGCAGGGGGAGCTAACTATGGCTACACCTTC CAWSVSWAGGANYGYTF
TRBJ1-2 - 15 TRBD1 TRBV7-6 TGTGCCAGCAGCTCGTTGACAGGGCGCAACTATGGCTACACCTTC CASSSLTGRNYGYTF
TRBJ2-1 - 15 TRBD2 TRBV15 TGTGCCACCTCCGCGCTAGCGGGAGTTTACAATGAGCAGTTCTTC CATSALAGVYNEQFF
TRBJ1-4 - 14 TRBD1 TRBV19 TGTGCCAGTAGACCGACAGGGCGGGGCGAAAAACTGTTTTTT CASRPTGRGEKLFF
TRBJ1-1 once 12 - TRBV5-1 TGCGCCAGCCCGGGAGAGAACACTGAAGCTTTCTTT CASPGENTEAFF
TRBJ2-1 - 18 TRBD2 TRBV19 TGTGCCAGTAGTTACTTTAGCGGGAGGGCCGTCTCCTACAATGAGCAGTTCTTC CASSYFSGRAVSYNEQFF
TRBJ2-7 - 18 TRBD2 TRBV2 TGTGCCAGCAGTGAAGCGGGGACTAGCGGGCTTCCAACCTACGAGCAGTACTTC CASSEAGTSGLPTYEQYF